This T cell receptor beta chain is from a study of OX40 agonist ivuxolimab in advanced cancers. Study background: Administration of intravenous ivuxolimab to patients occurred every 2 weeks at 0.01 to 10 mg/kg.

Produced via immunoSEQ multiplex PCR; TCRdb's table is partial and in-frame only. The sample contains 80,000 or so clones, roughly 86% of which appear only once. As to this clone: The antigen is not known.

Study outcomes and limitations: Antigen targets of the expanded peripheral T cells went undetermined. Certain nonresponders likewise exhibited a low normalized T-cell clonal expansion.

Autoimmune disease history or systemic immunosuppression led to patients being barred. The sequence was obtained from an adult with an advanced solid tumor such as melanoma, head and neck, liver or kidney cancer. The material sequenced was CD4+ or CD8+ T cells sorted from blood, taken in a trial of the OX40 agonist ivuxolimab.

The CDR3 DNA sequence: TGTGCCAGCAGTGAATGGGGGCAGGGGAACACCGGGGAGCTGTTTTTT. This gives the protein CASSEWGQGNTGELFF. The genes are TRBV25-1 and TRBJ2-2, with a weak D call TRBD1 (6 bases). The CDR3 covers 16 residues. Germline CDR1 MGHDK, CDR2 SYGVNS. The V gene lost 1 base and the J gene lost 1 base, with 10 bases spanning the gap. The whole variable domain, remainder taken from reference TRBV25-1 and TRBJ2-2, is EADIYQTPRYLVIGTGKKITLECSQTMGHDKMYWYQQDPGMELHLIHYSYGVNSTEKGDLSSESTVSRIRTEHFPLTLESARPSHTSQYLCASSEWGQGNTGELFFGEGSRLTVL.